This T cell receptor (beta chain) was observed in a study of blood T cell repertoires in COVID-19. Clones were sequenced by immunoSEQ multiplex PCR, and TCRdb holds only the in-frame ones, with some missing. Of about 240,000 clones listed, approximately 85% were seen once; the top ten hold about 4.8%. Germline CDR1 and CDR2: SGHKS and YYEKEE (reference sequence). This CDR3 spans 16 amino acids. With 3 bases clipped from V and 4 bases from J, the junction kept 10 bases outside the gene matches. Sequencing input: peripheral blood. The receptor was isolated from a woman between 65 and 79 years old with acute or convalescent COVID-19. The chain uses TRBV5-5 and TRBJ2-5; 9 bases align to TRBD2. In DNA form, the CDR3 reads TGTGCCAGCAGCTCCGACAGGACTAGCGTACGAGAGACCCAGTACTTC. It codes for CASSSDRTSVRETQYF.